The 24 T cell receptor beta chains in this list originate from one sample, sequenced in a study of blood T cell repertoires in COVID-19. Sequencing was performed with immunoSEQ multiplex PCR; in TCRdb, only in-frame clones are kept and a portion is missing. The data contain 70,000 or so clones, roughly 90% of them seen just once; the ten biggest clones take up roughly 9.7%. The sample comprised peripheral blood. The receptors were sampled from a human donor in a cohort sampled during active COVID-19.

This sequence joins TRBV5-5 and TRBJ2-7; D remains ambiguous. CDR1 is SGHKS and CDR2 is YYEKEE in the germline V gene (reference sequence). This CDR3 region has 13 residues. Between the trimmed V and J ends, which lost 4 bases and 3 bases, there was a span of 11 bases. The CDR3 DNA reads as TGTGCCAGCAGCCGCGTAACAGACTACGAGCAGTACTTC. It codes for CASSRVTDYEQYF.

The rearrangement uses TRBV4-3 and TRBJ2-7; D gene uncertain. From germline, CDR1 is LGHNA and CDR2 YSLEER. This CDR3 spans 15 amino acids. Deletions cut 1 base from V and 2 bases from J, with 12 bases between. CDR3 in DNA: TGCGCCAGCAGCCAAGCTTTTCTAGACGCCTACGAGCAGTACTTC. This sequence encodes CASSQAFLDAYEQYF.

The chain links TRBV6-1 to TRBJ2-1, with 9 nucleotides matching TRBD2. The V segment lost 2 bases and the J segment 0 bases; nucleotides outside the gene matches: 5. This CDR3 spans 17 amino acids. In germline, CDR1 is MNHNS, CDR2 SASEGT. The CDR3 loop reads CASSEHSGSSSYNEQFF. The CDR3, as DNA: TGTGCCAGCAGTGAACATAGCGGGAGTAGCTCCTACAATGAGCAGTTCTTC.

The V gene is TRBV19, the J gene TRBJ1-3; D is perhaps TRBD1 (5 bases). The CDR3 extends over 14 amino acids. The germline V gene has CDR1 LNHDA and CDR2 SQIVND (reference sequence). Trimming cost V 5 bases and J 0 bases, with 8 bases left between them. The CDR3 region is CASSGAVSGNTIYF. The CDR3 nucleotides read TGTGCCAGTAGTGGGGCAGTCTCTGGAAACACCATATATTTT.

This chain links TRBV5-6 with TRBJ2-7; 7 bases match TRBD2. The J segment lost 3 bases and the V segment lost 4 bases, leaving 10 bases of the junction unmatched. Germline values: CDR1 SGHDT, CDR2 YYEEEE. CDR3 size: 15 residues. Written as DNA, the CDR3 is TGTGCCAGCAGCAGGAGCGGGGTGAACGTCTACGAGCAGTACTTC. Its translation: CASSRSGVNVYEQYF. Supplemented by reference TRBV5-6 and TRBJ2-7, the full variable domain reads DAGVTQSPTHLIKTRGQQVTLRCSPKSGHDTVSWYQQALGQGPQFIFQYYEEEERQRGNFPDRFSGHQFPNYSSELNVNALLLGDSALYLCASSRSGVNVYEQYFGPGTRLTVT.

The chain has TRBV24-1 and TRBJ2-1, with D unclear. The CDR3 extends over 17 amino acids. Germline V gene data show CDR1 as KGHDR and CDR2 as SFDVKD. V lost 4 bases to trimming and J lost 0 bases, with 15 bases between them. The CDR3 DNA follows: TGTGCCACCAGTGACCCCCTAAGCCCAAGCTCCTACAATGAGCAGTTCTTC. Its translation: CATSDPLSPSSYNEQFF.

This clone was picked up one time. This chain links TRBV5-6 with TRBJ2-7, with 8 bases matching TRBD2. Germline values: CDR1 SGHDT, CDR2 YYEEEE. The CDR3 totals 14 residues. Trimming removed 4 bases from V and 4 bases from J; junction bases left unmatched: 7. The CDR3 sequence: CASSPLAGRYEQYF. Written as DNA, the CDR3 is TGTGCCAGCAGCCCCTTAGCGGGAAGGTACGAGCAGTACTTC.

The rearrangement joins TRBV18 to TRBJ1-6, with TRBD1 matching over 7 bases. Germline-derived CDR1 and CDR2 are KGHSH and LQKENI. The CDR3 is 15 residues long. V lost 2 bases, J lost 9 bases, and 7 bases stayed unmatched. The CDR3 region is CASSPVQGDSSPLHF. The CDR3 coding sequence is TGTGCCAGCTCACCAGTCCAGGGGGATAGTTCACCCCTCCACTTT. Filled out from reference TRBV18 and TRBJ1-6, the complete variable domain reads NAGVMQNPRHLVRRRGQEARLRCSPMKGHSHVYWYRQLPEEGLKFMVYLQKENIIDESGMPKERFSAEFPKEGPSILRIQQVVRGDSAAYFCASSPVQGDSSPLHFGNGTRLTVT.

The CDR3 bases are TGTGCCAGCAGCATTACATACAGGGGAGGCGATACGCAGTATTTT. Protein product: CASSITYRGGDTQYF. The chain couples TRBV27 to TRBJ2-3, with a weak D call TRBD1 (7 bases). CDR3 length: 15 amino acids. Germline V CDR1 and CDR2: MNHEY, SMNVEV (reference sequence). V shed 6 bases and J shed 6 bases, with 19 bases lying between them.

V is TRBV11-2 and J is TRBJ2-2, with no clear D. This CDR3 is 14 amino acids long. CDR1 and CDR2 (germline): SGHAT, FQNNGV. The V end lost 1 base, the J end lost 2 bases, and 5 bases lay between the germline ends. The CDR3 loop is CASSLGQNTGELFF. In DNA form, the CDR3 reads TGTGCCAGCAGCTTAGGACAAAACACCGGGGAGCTGTTTTTT.

V usage is TRBV6-4 and J usage is TRBJ2-7; possible D gene TRBD1, 6 bases. Germline V gene sequence: CDR1 MRHNA, CDR2 SNTAGT. Trimming left V 2 bases short and J 6 bases short, with 14 bases between. The CDR3 runs 14 residues. CDR3 in DNA: TGTGCCAGCAGTGACAGGGCAGGGGTAGGCGAGCAGTACTTC. Its protein is CASSDRAGVGEQYF.

V gene TRBV28 combines with J gene TRBJ2-7; 8 bases are a match to TRBD1. The CDR3 spans 16 residues. The germline V gene encodes CDR1 MDHEN and CDR2 SYDVKM. Losses at the gene ends were 6 bases for V and 2 bases for J; bases not matched to a gene: 12. The CDR3 region has the DNA TGTGCCAGCAGCCCGGGGACAGGACAGGACCCCTACGAGCAGTACTTC. Translated, it gives CASSPGTGQDPYEQYF.

V is TRBV7-2 and J is TRBJ1-4; D is perhaps TRBD1 (5 bases). Germline CDR1 SGHTA, CDR2 FQGNSA. The V end was cut by 3 bases, the J end by 2 bases, with 10 bases between. There are 15 residues in the CDR3. This chain's CDR3 is CASSLVGGTNEKLFF. CDR3 in DNA: TGTGCCAGCAGCTTGGTCGGGGGTACTAATGAAAAACTGTTTTTT.

The V gene is TRBV20-1, the J gene TRBJ1-2; possibly TRBD1 for D (5 bases). Deletions cut 3 bases from V and 8 bases from J, with 10 bases between. This CDR3 is 11 amino acids long. Germline V CDR1 and CDR2: DFQATT, SNEGSKA (reference sequence). As DNA, the CDR3 is TGCAGTGCTAGCAGGGCGCCCGGCTACACCTTC. Translating gives CSASRAPGYTF.

This sequence joins TRBV19 and TRBJ2-7; D is uncertain. V was shortened by 1 base and J by 3 bases, with 10 bases between the two germline ends. Germline CDR1 is LNHDA and CDR2 is SQIVND (reference sequence). This CDR3 contains 14 residues. The CDR3 nucleotides are TGTGCCAGTAGTATAGCGGTCCCTGGCTACGAGCAGTACTTC. As protein: CASSIAVPGYEQYF. Variable domain in full (rest from reference TRBV19 and TRBJ2-7): DGGITQSPKYLFRKEGQNVTLSCEQNLNHDAMYWYRQDPGQGLRLIYYSQIVNDFQKGDIAEGYSVSREKKESFPLTVTSAQKNPTAFYLCASSIAVPGYEQYFGPGTRLTVT.

The chain recombines TRBV28 with TRBJ2-2; D ambiguous. V lost 5 bases to trimming and J lost 0 bases, with 7 bases between them. CDR3 length: 14 amino acids. Germline-derived CDR1 and CDR2 are MDHEN and SYDVKM. The CDR3 DNA sequence: TGTGCCAGCAGTCGACTCTCGAACACCGGGGAGCTGTTTTTT. The encoded protein is CASSRLSNTGELFF.

The chain is built from TRBV4-2 and TRBJ2-2; TRBD1 matches at 8 bases. The CDR3 sequence is 15 residues long. The germline V gene has CDR1 LGHNA and CDR2 YNFKEQ. J gave up 6 bases and V 0 bases, and 3 bases lay outside the gene matches. CDR3 residues: CASSQETGVPGELFF. The CDR3 nucleotides are TGTGCCAGCAGCCAAGAGACAGGGGTCCCCGGGGAGCTGTTTTTT.

This sequence joins TRBV19 and TRBJ2-7, with 7 positions matching TRBD1. The CDR3 extends over 13 amino acids. Unmatched junction bases numbered 6, after V lost 10 bases and J lost 0 bases. The germline gives CDR1 LNHDA, CDR2 SQIVND (reference sequence). The chain's CDR3 is CAIKTGNSYEQYF. The CDR3 nucleotides are TGTGCCATAAAGACAGGGAACTCCTACGAGCAGTACTTC.

V is TRBV7-3 and J is TRBJ1-5; D is uncertain. The germline V and J ends were trimmed by 6 bases and 4 bases, with 10 bases remaining between them. Germline V gene lookup returns CDR1 SGHTA and CDR2 FQGTGA. This CDR3 has 13 residues. For the CDR3, the DNA is TGTGCCAGCAGTGCCTTTGCGAATCAGCCCCAGCATTTT. This codes for CASSAFANQPQHF.

The chain recombines TRBV28 with TRBJ1-1; TRBD1 is a possible D gene (6 bases). The CDR3 is made up of 13 amino acids. The V and J ends lost 5 bases and 3 bases respectively, with 10 bases between them. Germline CDR1 MDHEN, CDR2 SYDVKM. Here the CDR3 reads CASSNTGYTEAFF. The CDR3 nucleotides read TGTGCCAGCAGTAATACAGGGTACACTGAAGCTTTCTTT.

The V gene is TRBV18, the J gene TRBJ2-7, with 9 bases identical to TRBD1. The V gene's germline CDR1 is KGHSH and CDR2 LQKENI. With 0 bases clipped from V and 0 bases from J, the junction kept 9 bases outside the gene matches. This CDR3 region has 18 residues. The CDR3 sequence: CASSPPPGQGSSSYEQYF. DNA of the CDR3: TGTGCCAGCTCACCACCGCCGGGACAGGGATCAAGCTCCTACGAGCAGTACTTC.

The V and J genes are TRBV7-2 and TRBJ2-1; perhaps TRBD2 as D (6 bases). Germline lookup yields CDR1 SGHTA and CDR2 FQGNSA. The V end was cut by 1 base, the J end by 9 bases, with 13 bases between. There are 14 residues in the CDR3. The CDR3 protein is CASSLGRRGGEQFF. The CDR3 DNA follows: TGTGCCAGCAGCTTAGGCAGGAGGGGAGGTGAGCAGTTCTTC.

The gene calls are TRBV19 and TRBJ2-6, with 11 bases matching TRBD2. CDR1 and CDR2 (germline): LNHDA, SQIVND (reference sequence). The junction had 6 bases not matched to a gene; V was cut back by 5 bases and J by 0 bases. CDR3 length equals 18 residues. The CDR3 region has the DNA TGTGCCAGTAGTTCCCGACTAGCGGGGAGCTCTGGGGCCAACGTCCTGACTTTC. Protein product: CASSSRLAGSSGANVLTF.

The CDR3 nucleotides are TGCAGCGTGGGGCCGCTGACACCGAACACCGGGGAGCTGTTTTTT. Its translation is CSVGPLTPNTGELFF. The chain is built from TRBV29-1 and TRBJ2-2; D is possibly TRBD1 (5 bases). Trimming pared 6 bases from V and 0 bases from J, leaving 14 bases between. This CDR3 region has 15 residues. Germline assignment: CDR1 SQVTM and CDR2 ANQGSEA.